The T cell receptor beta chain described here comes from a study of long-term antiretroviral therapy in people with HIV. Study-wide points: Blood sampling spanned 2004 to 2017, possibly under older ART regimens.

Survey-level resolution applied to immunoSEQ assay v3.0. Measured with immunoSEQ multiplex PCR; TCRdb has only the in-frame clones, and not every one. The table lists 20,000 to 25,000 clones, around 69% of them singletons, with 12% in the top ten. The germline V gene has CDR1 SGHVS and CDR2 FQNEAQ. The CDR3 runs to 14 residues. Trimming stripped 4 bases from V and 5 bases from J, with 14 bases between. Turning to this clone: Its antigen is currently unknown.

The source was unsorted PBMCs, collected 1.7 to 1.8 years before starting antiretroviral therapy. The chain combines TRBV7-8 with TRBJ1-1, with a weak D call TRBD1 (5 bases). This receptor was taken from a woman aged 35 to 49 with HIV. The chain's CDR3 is CASSWAGTGTEAFF. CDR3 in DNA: TGTGCCAGCAGCTGGGCCGGGACGGGGACTGAAGCTTTCTTT.